The T cell receptor beta chain under discussion was sequenced for a study of human T cells and chemical hapten exposure. Study-wide background: While the approximately 24-week study was under way, patients received diphenylcyclopropenone on the scalp every week.

The library put unique molecular identifiers onto individual cDNA molecules. TCRdb processed the RACE reads anew with MiXCR; each CDR3 protein has one entry. This table has roughly 56,000 distinct CDR3 sequences, 9.5% to 10% appearing once. CDR1 is SGDLS and CDR2 is YYNGEE in the germline V gene. V was cut by 0 bases and J by 1 base, with 13 bases left in between. This CDR3 is built from 16 residues. As to time point: pre-sensitization, week 0. Treatment of the sample: therapeutic diphenylcyclopropenone sensitization with weekly scalp DPC. The total RNA was obtained from whole blood that was not fractionated. In this sample, this clonotype turned up a few times.

The sequences come from whole blood, collected in connection with sensitization to the hapten diphenylcyclopropenone (DPC). The chain couples TRBV9 to TRBJ1-1, with unresolved D. The receptor was isolated from a woman aged 30 to 39 with alopecia areata. Some clones in this sample may be carry-over from other donors' samples. The CDR3 coding sequence is TGTGCCAGCAGCGTAGATGGGGTGGGCCGGAACACTGAAGCTTTCTTT. It encodes CASSVDGVGRNTEAFF.